This TCR beta chain stems from a study of Tregs in tolerant kidney transplant recipients. Libraries were prepared by immunoSEQ multiplex PCR; TCRdb keeps only in-frame clonotypes and omits some of them. The data show approximately 99,000 clones, with around 90% seen just once and about 0.35% held by the top ten. The sample in question was CD4+ T cells from blood, obtained before the transplant. The receptor was derived from a human donor who received a combined kidney and bone marrow transplant.

The chain's CDR3 is CASTPAGGTDTQYF. The CDR3 DNA reads as TGTGCCAGCACCCCCGCGGGAGGCACAGATACGCAGTATTTT. The rearrangement uses TRBV6-5 and TRBJ2-3; 7 bases map to TRBD2. CDR1 MNHEY and CDR2 SVGAGI come from the germline V gene. Trimming cost V 7 bases and J 1 base; bases outside gene matches: 5. This CDR3 is built from 14 residues.